This T cell receptor beta chain was sequenced for a study of technical replicates of blood from a handful of donors. Sequenced by immunoSEQ multiplex PCR; TCRdb stores in-frame clones only, minus some. The sample has some 87,000 clones, roughly 91% seen once. The clonotype originates from a human donor in good health. The sequencing input was T cells isolated from PBMCs.

Here the CDR3 DNA reads TGTGCCAGCAGCCCCCGGTGGATGGCGGAAAATTACAATGAGCAGTTCTTC. The encoded protein is CASSPRWMAENYNEQFF. The V and J genes are TRBV9 and TRBJ2-1, with D unresolved. V lost 4 bases and J 4 bases, leaving 21 bases between the germline ends. This CDR3 has 17 amino acids. Germline V lookup: CDR1 SGDLS, CDR2 YYNGEE.